The next 22 T cell receptor beta chains were all read from a single sample in a study of cytomegalovirus exposure and HLA in healthy donors. TCRdb's copy holds only in-frame clones and misses some; the assay was immunoSEQ multiplex PCR. The data hold 130,000 to 150,000 clones, with almost 85% observed a single time. The sequenced sample was PBMCs. These receptor sequences come from a woman aged 25-40 years in good health and CMV-seronegative.

The rearrangement joins TRBV11-2 to TRBJ2-7; TRBD2 is a possible D gene (6 bases). V was trimmed by 2 bases and J by 0 bases, leaving 14 bases between them. Germline V gene sequence: CDR1 SGHAT, CDR2 FQNNGV. The CDR3 spans 16 residues. The CDR3 here is CASSLLGGKGSYEQYF. The DNA of the CDR3 is TGTGCCAGCAGCTTATTGGGGGGTAAGGGCTCCTACGAGCAGTACTTC.

This clone has a single count. The CDR3 DNA follows: TGTGCCAGCAAGGCGGGGGGCCGACAAGAGACCCAGTACTTC. This translates into CASKAGGRQETQYF. V usage is TRBV2 and J usage is TRBJ2-5, with 8 bases matching TRBD2. J was trimmed by 2 bases and V by 7 bases; bases with no gene match: 6. CDR3 size: 14 residues. Germline V gene data show CDR1 as SNHLY and CDR2 as FYNNEI. Full variable domain (rest looked up from reference TRBV2 and TRBJ2-5): EPEVTQTPSHQVTQMGQEVILRCVPISNHLYFYWYRQILGQKVEFLVSFYNNEISEKSEIFDDQFSVERPDGSNFTLKIRSTKLEDSAMYFCASKAGGRQETQYFGPGTRLLVL.

The rearrangement links TRBV7-9 to TRBJ1-2; TRBD1 matches at 10 bases. The germline CDR1 and CDR2 sequences are SEHNR and FQNEAQ (reference sequence). CDR3 length equals 15 residues. Germline trimming cut 6 bases from V and 4 bases from J; bases unmatched to any gene: 8. The CDR3 bases are TGTGCCAGCAGTACAAAGACAGGGGGCACCTATGGCTACACCTTC. Its protein is CASSTKTGGTYGYTF.

J is TRBJ1-4 and V is TRBV7-9; possibly TRBD1 for D (6 bases). Germline lookup yields CDR1 SEHNR and CDR2 FQNEAQ (reference sequence). V lost 5 bases to trimming and J lost 7 bases, with 17 bases between them. The CDR3 extends over 15 amino acids. The chain's CDR3 is CASSTWGGLGEKLFF. CDR3 nucleotides: TGTGCCAGCAGCACGTGGGGGGGGCTGGGTGAAAAACTGTTTTTT.

V usage is TRBV7-9 and J usage is TRBJ2-3; D not resolved. The length of the CDR3 is 12 residues. Germline V gives CDR1 SEHNR, CDR2 FQNEAQ (reference sequence). The V and J ends lost 6 bases and 2 bases respectively, with 6 bases between them. CDR3 nucleotides: TGTGCCAGCAGGCGAGACACAGATACGCAGTATTTT. Protein sequence: CASRRDTDTQYF.

The rearrangement joins TRBV29-1 to TRBJ2-2, with 8 bases fitting TRBD1. J was trimmed by 0 bases and V by 6 bases; bases with no gene match: 3. This CDR3 has 14 residues. Germline CDR1 is SQVTM and CDR2 is ANQGSEA. In nucleotides, the CDR3 is TGCAGCGTGGGGACAGGAACGAACACCGGGGAGCTGTTTTTT. The encoded protein is CSVGTGTNTGELFF.

The chain combines TRBV7-2 with TRBJ2-1, with 10 positions matching TRBD2. V lost 5 bases and J lost 12; bases outside the gene matches: 7. Germline V gene sequence: CDR1 SGHTA, CDR2 FQGNSA. The CDR3 runs 13 residues. The DNA of the CDR3 is TGTGCCAGCAGCCGGGAGCGGGGGGGAGGGCAGTTCTTC. It encodes CASSRERGGGQFF.

This clone came up many times. V usage is TRBV28 and J usage is TRBJ2-3; D is ambiguous. The CDR3 consists of 11 residues. CDR1 MDHEN and CDR2 SYDVKM come from the germline V gene. The V and J ends lost 4 bases and 3 bases respectively, with 2 bases between them. CDR3 protein: CASSSTDTQYF. The CDR3 DNA reads TGTGCCAGCAGTTCAACAGATACGCAGTATTTT.

The chain combines TRBV10-3 with TRBJ1-4; the match to TRBD1 covers 10 bases. The germline V gene encodes CDR1 ENHRY and CDR2 SYGVKD. V lost 4 bases, J lost 6 bases, and 8 bases stayed unmatched. This CDR3 has 16 amino acids. This chain's CDR3 is CAISGDRGLPYEKLFF. DNA of the CDR3: TGTGCCATCAGTGGGGACAGGGGACTACCTTATGAAAAACTGTTTTTT.

The chain couples TRBV2 to TRBJ2-1; D may be TRBD2 (6 bases). Trimming removed 3 bases from V and 0 bases from J, with 9 bases in between. This CDR3 comprises 15 residues. Looked up from germline, CDR1 is SNHLY and CDR2 is FYNNEI. CDR3 amino acids: CASSEVGLSYNEQFF. The CDR3, as DNA: TGTGCCAGCAGTGAGGTGGGACTCTCCTACAATGAGCAGTTCTTC.

The V and J genes are TRBV6-1 and TRBJ2-4, with 10 nucleotides matching TRBD1. The CDR3 loop spans 13 amino acids. The germline V gene encodes CDR1 MNHNS and CDR2 SASEGT. Germline trimming cut 6 bases from V and 6 bases from J; bases unmatched to any gene: 2. The CDR3 region has the DNA TGTGCCAGCAGGGGACAGGGGAGAAACATTCAGTACTTC. Protein product: CASRGQGRNIQYF.

This chain uses TRBV7-6 with TRBJ2-3, with 10 bases lining up with TRBD2. The J segment lost 5 bases and the V segment lost 5 bases, leaving 7 bases of the junction unmatched. CDR1 is SGHVS and CDR2 is FNYEAQ in the germline V gene. This CDR3 has 15 amino acids. CDR3 sequence (DNA): TGTGCCAGCAGCCGCAGCGGGGGGGCCATAGATACGCAGTATTTT. Translating it yields CASSRSGGAIDTQYF.

The chain couples TRBV5-4 to TRBJ2-5; 9 nucleotides match TRBD2. V lost 2 bases and J lost 5; bases outside the gene matches: 10. Germline V gene sequence: CDR1 SGHNT, CDR2 YYREEE (reference sequence). CDR3 length equals 16 residues. DNA for the CDR3: TGTGCCAGCAGCTTTGGTGGCGGGGGGGCGCGGGAGACCCAGTACTTC. This codes for CASSFGGGGARETQYF. Based on the CDR3 plus reference TRBV5-4 and TRBJ2-5, the full variable domain is ETGVTQSPTHLIKTRGQQVTLRCSSQSGHNTVSWYQQALGQGPQFIFQYYREEENGRGNFPPRFSGLQFPNYSSELNVNALELDDSALYLCASSFGGGGARETQYFGPGTRLLVL.

The chain has TRBV7-3 and TRBJ2-5; TRBD2 aligns across 14 bases. This CDR3 contains 17 residues. J lost 5 bases, V lost 5 bases, and 10 bases had no gene match. The germline V gene encodes CDR1 SGHTA and CDR2 FQGTGA. DNA of the CDR3: TGTGCCAGCAGCAGAGGGACTAGCGGGGGAATGAGGGAGACCCAGTACTTC. Protein: CASSRGTSGGMRETQYF.

This sequence joins TRBV27 and TRBJ2-7; 8 bases map to TRBD1. Germline CDR1 MNHEY, CDR2 SMNVEV (reference sequence). The CDR3 spans 16 residues. The ends lost 9 bases at V and 2 bases at J; junction bases unmatched: 15. The CDR3 DNA reads TGTGCCAGTGCCCCTCGTGCGGGACAGGCAACCTACGAGCAGTACTTC. As protein: CASAPRAGQATYEQYF.

The chain links TRBV7-2 to TRBJ1-1; TRBD1 agrees at 8 bases. This CDR3 is built from 14 residues. Germline loops: CDR1 SGHTA, CDR2 FQGNSA. Trimming removed 3 bases from V and 5 bases from J; junction bases left unmatched: 5. In DNA, the CDR3 is TGTGCCAGCAGCTTTCAGGGGGCGAGGACTGAAGCTTTCTTT. Translation gives CASSFQGARTEAFF.

Comment on this clone: An end of the junction differs from the germline gene, which may be a read error. The J gene is TRBJ1-2, the V gene TRBV4-3; D perhaps matches TRBD1 (6 bases). The germline gives CDR1 LGHNA, CDR2 YSLEER. This CDR3 comprises 13 residues. This CDR3 reads CASSRTIGTLNSF. CDR3 DNA sequence: TGCGCCAGCAGCCGTACTATCGGGACACTGAACTCCTTC.

This sequence joins TRBV27 and TRBJ2-7; the match to TRBD2 covers 7 bases. V shed 6 bases and J 6 bases; nucleotides not matched to a gene: 2. Germline assignment: CDR1 MNHEY and CDR2 SMNVEV (reference sequence). The CDR3 loop spans 11 amino acids. The CDR3 loop reads CASRGGGEQYF. DNA for the CDR3: TGTGCCAGCAGGGGCGGGGGCGAGCAGTACTTC.

The CDR3: CASSLAGQSGYEQYF. Written as DNA, the CDR3 is TGTGCCAGCAGCTTGGCCGGACAGTCGGGTTACGAGCAGTACTTC. J is TRBJ2-7 and V is TRBV5-8, with D tentatively TRBD1 (6 bases). Germline CDR1 SGHTS, CDR2 YDEGEE. Trimming pared 0 bases from V and 4 bases from J, leaving 14 bases between. The CDR3 totals 15 residues.

V and J are TRBV5-4 and TRBJ2-2; 7 bases map to TRBD2. There are 16 residues in the CDR3. The germline CDR1 and CDR2 sequences are SGHNT and YYREEE (reference sequence). Germline trimming cut 3 bases from V and 2 bases from J; bases unmatched to any gene: 7. The CDR3 DNA reads as TGTGCCAGCAGCTCTCGACTAGCTCCTAACACCGGGGAGCTGTTTTTT. It is translated as CASSSRLAPNTGELFF.

This clone was detected only once. The rearrangement joins TRBV27 to TRBJ2-7; 10 bases are shared with TRBD2. The germline V gene encodes CDR1 MNHEY and CDR2 SMNVEV (reference sequence). This CDR3 has 15 residues. V gave up 6 bases and J gave up 1 base; unmatched junction bases: 6. The CDR3 here is CASSRLAGLSYEQYF. The CDR3 DNA reads as TGTGCCAGCAGCCGACTAGCGGGTTTGTCCTACGAGCAGTACTTC.

Regarding this clone: One end of the junction is discordant with germline, which a read error may explain. This same CDR3 is encoded by further DNA sequences in the sample. This chain joins TRBV7-6 and TRBJ2-3, with 8 bases that match TRBD2. Germline lookup yields CDR1 SGHVS and CDR2 FNYEAQ. This CDR3 has 15 residues. The CDR3, as DNA: TGTGCCAGCAGCCTAGCGGGCGCTAGCACAGATACGCAGTATTTT. Amino acids: CASSLAGASTDTQYF. The whole variable domain, filled in from reference TRBV7-6 and TRBJ2-3, reads GAGVSQSPRYKVTKRGQDVALRCDPISGHVSLYWYRQALGQGPEFLTYFNYEAQQDKSGLPNDRFSAERPEGSISTLTIQRTEQRDSAMYRCASSLAGASTDTQYFGPGTRLTVL.